This T cell receptor beta chain was recorded in a study of radiotherapy plus CTLA-4 blockade in lung cancer. Background on the study: The study recorded objective responses in roughly 18% of patients and disease control in about 30%.

Patients with chemo-refractory metastatic non-small-cell lung cancer received focal radiation plus CTLA-4 blockade with ipilimumab. Trimming took 0 bases from V and 6 from J, leaving 14 bases between them. The CDR3 has 15 residues. Germline CDR1 GTSNPN, CDR2 SVGIG (reference sequence). Points on this clone: The antigen is undetermined.

Study findings and constraints: Among blood TCR repertoires after radiotherapy plus ipilimumab, tumor-derived clones expanded. Dynamics of early blood T cell clones, together with interferon-beta, were reportedly the best predictors of response.

TCRdb keeps only in-frame clones here, not all; method: immunoSEQ multiplex PCR. The table has more than 55,000 clones, roughly 80% seen once. Sample: peripheral blood, taken from a patient treated with radiotherapy plus ipilimumab. The chain couples TRBV30 to TRBJ2-2; tentative D call: TRBD1 (5 bases). The origin of this receptor is a human donor with non-small cell lung cancer who had a complete response to radiotherapy plus ipilimumab. This CDR3 is CAWSVGRVVSGELFF. CDR3 nucleotide sequence: TGTGCCTGGAGTGTTGGCAGGGTGGTTTCCGGGGAGCTGTTTTTT.